The 27 T cell receptor beta chains presented below share a single source sample, sequenced in a study of blood T cells in healthy people across ages. Using a J-beta primer mix together with a sample-barcoded 5' primer, a second PCR was run for roughly 7 to 12 cycles. TCRdb reprocessed the 5' RACE reads via MiXCR and lists one record per CDR3 protein. The sample has approximately 1,000,000 distinct CDR3 sequences, 30% to 40% seen once. The sequencing input was blood. The receptors here all came from a man in his late teens or twenties in good health.

V gene TRBV19 combines with J gene TRBJ2-6; D gene ambiguous. This CDR3 contains 15 residues. Per the germline V gene, CDR1 is LNHDA and CDR2 is SQIVND (reference sequence). Trimming stripped 7 bases from V and 2 bases from J, with 12 bases between. The CDR3 coding sequence is TGTGCCAGTAACTTCGTGGTCCCTGGGGCCAACGTCCTGACTTTC. Translated: CASNFVVPGANVLTF.

The chain joins TRBV3-1 to TRBJ1-1; a possible D gene is TRBD1 (6 bases). Trimming cost V 4 bases and J 0 bases, with 12 bases left between them. Germline V CDR1 and CDR2: LGHDT, YNNKEL (reference sequence). This CDR3 spans 15 amino acids. CDR3 sequence reads: CASSPPDSVNTEAFF. The CDR3 DNA reads as TGTGCCAGCAGCCCCCCGGACAGCGTGAACACTGAAGCTTTCTTT.

The V and J genes are TRBV14 and TRBJ1-4; D not certain. This CDR3 region has 14 residues. Trimming left V 4 bases short and J 8 bases short, with 14 bases between. Germline V gene data show CDR1 as SGHDN and CDR2 as FVKESK. The CDR3 region has the DNA TGTGCCAGCAGCCGGACTGGCAAGAGAGAAAAACTGTTTTTT. This sequence encodes CASSRTGKREKLFF.

V and J are TRBV9 and TRBJ2-1; D uncertain. Germline CDR1 and CDR2: SGDLS and YYNGEE. The CDR3 runs to 15 residues. Trimming cost V 0 bases and J 9 bases, with 16 bases left between them. The CDR3 bases are TGTGCCAGCAGCGTAGGCGGCCAAACCCCATTTGAGCAGTTCTTC. Its protein is CASSVGGQTPFEQFF. Using reference TRBV9 and TRBJ2-1 for the parts outside the CDR3, the full variable domain is DSGVTQTPKHLITATGQRVTLRCSPRSGDLSVYWYQQSLDQGLQFLIQYYNGEERAKGNILERFSAQQFPDLHSELNLSSLELGDSALYFCASSVGGQTPFEQFFGPGTRLTVL.

Concerning this clonotype itself: This may be a read error, as it is one base from a much larger clone. V is TRBV12-3 or TRBV12-4 and J is TRBJ2-7, with D hard to call. The CDR3 covers 12 residues. The V end was cut by 3 bases, the J end by 3 bases, with 6 bases between. This CDR3 reads CASSFTDYEQYF. DNA of the CDR3: TGTGCCAGCAGTTTCACAGACTACGAGCAGTACTTC.

The chain has TRBV7-9 and TRBJ2-7; 9 bases line up with TRBD1. The CDR3 is made up of 15 amino acids. Germline assignment: CDR1 SEHNR and CDR2 FQNEAQ (reference sequence). Trimming cost V 4 bases and J 3 bases; bases outside gene matches: 7. In DNA form, the CDR3 reads TGTGCCAGCAGCTACCCTGACAGGGGGTACTACGAGCAGTACTTC. This encodes CASSYPDRGYYEQYF. The full variable domain, in which reference TRBV7-9 and TRBJ2-7 provide the parts outside the CDR3, is DTGVSQNPRHKITKRGQNVTFRCDPISEHNRLYWYRQTLGQGPEFLTYFQNEAQLEKSRLLSDRFSAERPKGSFSTLEIQRTEQGDSAMYLCASSYPDRGYYEQYFGPGTRLTVT.

The chain carries TRBV6-2 or TRBV6-3 and TRBJ1-5, with a weak D call TRBD1 (6 bases). Per the germline V gene, CDR1 is MNHEY and CDR2 is SVGEGT. Trimming took 4 bases from V and 0 from J, leaving 19 bases between them. CDR3 length: 18 residues. Written as DNA, the CDR3 is TGTGCCAGCAGTTTAGGGTTCTCCGGGACACATAGCAATCAGCCCCAGCATTTT. Translation gives CASSLGFSGTHSNQPQHF.

The chain uses TRBV27 and TRBJ2-3, with a possible D match to TRBD2 (5 bases). CDR3 size: 15 residues. V was clipped by 2 bases and J by 3 bases, with 12 bases between them. Germline V CDR1 and CDR2: MNHEY, SMNVEV (reference sequence). CDR3 nucleotides: TGTGCCAGCAGTTTAGAGGGAAAGAGGACAGATACGCAGTATTTT. Protein: CASSLEGKRTDTQYF.

The chain joins TRBV20-1 to TRBJ1-2; TRBD1 aligns across 8 bases. V was pared by 1 base and J by 3 bases, with 4 bases of the junction left unmatched. The CDR3 extends over 14 amino acids. Germline V CDR1 and CDR2: DFQATT, SNEGSKA (reference sequence). CDR3 amino acids: CSARVTGAYYGYTF. CDR3 in DNA: TGCAGTGCTAGAGTGACAGGGGCCTACTATGGCTACACCTTC.

The CDR3 bases are TGTGCCAGTACAGGGGCCCCGAGCTCCTACAATGAGCAGTTCTTC. It yields the protein CASTGAPSSYNEQFF. This chain joins TRBV9 and TRBJ2-1; 7 bases are a match to TRBD1. V dropped 8 bases and J dropped 0; count of bases not matched to a gene: 8. This CDR3 has 15 amino acids. Germline CDR1 and CDR2: SGDLS and YYNGEE.

CDR3 loop: CASSQASGHTNTGELFF. CDR3 in DNA: TGCGCCAGCAGCCAAGCTTCGGGACACACGAACACCGGGGAGCTGTTTTTT. The chain uses TRBV4-3 and TRBJ2-2; possibly TRBD1 for D (6 bases). Germline V lookup: CDR1 LGHNA, CDR2 YSLEER. The length of the CDR3 is 17 residues. V dropped 1 base and J dropped 0 bases, with 12 bases sitting between them.

This clonotype was detected only a few times. The rearrangement joins TRBV7-2 to TRBJ2-1, with a possible D match to TRBD2 (6 bases). Germline V gene sequence: CDR1 SGHTA, CDR2 FQGNSA. Trimming took off 5 bases at V and 3 bases at J, with 11 bases between the two ends. The CDR3 covers 14 residues. The CDR3 sequence is CASSTGGVYNEQFF. The CDR3 coding sequence is TGTGCCAGCAGCACCGGGGGAGTCTACAATGAGCAGTTCTTC.

In regard to this clonotype: Being one base from a much bigger clone, this may be a read error. The chain is built from TRBV7-9 and TRBJ2-5; D ambiguous. Germline values: CDR1 SEHNR, CDR2 FQNEAQ (reference sequence). V was clipped by 1 base and J by 11 bases, with 17 bases between them. This CDR3 is built from 14 residues. DNA of the CDR3: TGTGCCAGCAGCTTAGGGGCCTTCTCCTACAAGCAGTACTTC. Amino acids: CASSLGAFSYKQYF.

In its sample, this clonotype was seen a few times. Here the CDR3 reads CSAKMDYNEQFF. DNA of the CDR3: TGCAGTGCTAAGATGGATTACAATGAGCAGTTCTTC. The gene calls are TRBV20-1 and TRBJ2-1, with D unclear. This CDR3 region has 12 residues. V lost 4 bases to trimming and J lost 4 bases, with 8 bases between them. Germline CDR1 reads DFQATT; CDR2 reads SNEGSKA (reference sequence).

V is TRBV5-1 and J is TRBJ1-2; TRBD1 matches at 7 bases. Per the germline V gene, CDR1 is SGHRS and CDR2 is YFSETQ. V dropped 3 bases and J dropped 5; count of bases not matched to a gene: 7. This CDR3 is 14 amino acids long. In DNA form, the CDR3 reads TGCGCCAGCAGCTCGCCGGGACAGAATTATGGCTACACCTTC. Translation: CASSSPGQNYGYTF.

This clonotype showed up just a few times. The chain carries TRBV28 and TRBJ1-4; tentative D call: TRBD1 (5 bases). Trimming removed 8 bases from V and 10 bases from J, with 17 bases in between. Germline CDR1 is MDHEN and CDR2 is SYDVKM. The CDR3 is 13 residues long. The CDR3, as DNA: TGTGCCAGCTCCCCGCACGGGGCGGGAAAACTGTTTTTT. Protein: CASSPHGAGKLFF.

The rearrangement uses TRBV5-1 and TRBJ2-4; TRBD2 matches 8 bases. The germline V gene has CDR1 SGHRS and CDR2 YFSETQ. Trimming took 5 bases from V and 3 from J; bases not matched to a gene: 16. This CDR3 spans 18 amino acids. CDR3 DNA: TGCGCCAGCAGTGAACGGACTAGCATAGATAGGGTCAAAAACATTCAGTACTTC. This codes for CASSERTSIDRVKNIQYF.

The chain recombines TRBV5-5 with TRBJ2-5; D is possibly TRBD2 (5 bases). The CDR3 sequence is 15 residues long. In germline, CDR1 is SGHKS, CDR2 YYEKEE (reference sequence). The V end lost 0 bases, the J end lost 1 base, and 10 bases lay between the germline ends. The CDR3: CASSLGRGSQETQYF. Written as DNA, the CDR3 is TGTGCCAGCAGCTTGGGACGGGGTAGCCAAGAGACCCAGTACTTC. Full variable domain (missing parts from reference TRBV5-5 and TRBJ2-5): DAGVTQSPTHLIKTRGQQVTLRCSPISGHKSVSWYQQVLGQGPQFIFQYYEKEERGRGNFPDRFSARQFPNYSSELNVNALLLGDSALYLCASSLGRGSQETQYFGPGTRLLVL.

This clonotype was detected a few times. This CDR3 is CASRSNFGGRTDTQYF. The CDR3 DNA reads as TGTGCCAGCAGATCCAACTTTGGGGGGCGCACAGATACGCAGTATTTT. The chain uses TRBV11-2 and TRBJ2-3, with D tentatively TRBD1 or TRBD2 (6 bases each). The CDR3 loop spans 16 amino acids. Germline V gives CDR1 SGHAT, CDR2 FQNNGV. V was clipped by 6 bases and J by 1 base, with 17 bases between them.

The chain has TRBV28 and TRBJ1-4, with a weak D call TRBD1 (5 bases). The CDR3 is 15 amino acids. Germline V lookup: CDR1 MDHEN, CDR2 SYDVKM. V dropped 5 bases and J dropped 3 bases, with 13 bases sitting between them. CDR3 DNA sequence: TGTGCCAGCAGTCCGTGGGGCAAGTCTAATGAAAAACTGTTTTTT. Protein product: CASSPWGKSNEKLFF.

This clonotype was seen a single time. This chain connects TRBV20-1 to TRBJ1-1, with D possibly being TRBD1 (5 bases). Trimming took 0 bases from V and 4 from J, leaving 15 bases between them. Germline V lookup: CDR1 DFQATT, CDR2 SNEGSKA (reference sequence). The CDR3 covers 15 residues. DNA for the CDR3: TGCAGTGCTAGAGAAATGAATCGGGGGAGCACTGAAGCTTTCTTT. Translated, it gives CSAREMNRGSTEAFF.

The gene calls are TRBV20-1 and TRBJ1-5; TRBD1 matches 8 bases. This CDR3 spans 15 amino acids. Trimming took 2 bases from V and 0 from J; bases not matched to a gene: 3. From germline, CDR1 is DFQATT and CDR2 SNEGSKA (reference sequence). CDR3 nucleotide sequence: TGCAGTGCTAGACGGACAGGGATTAGCAATCAGCCCCAGCATTTT. It yields the protein CSARRTGISNQPQHF.

This clonotype was observed a few times. The J gene is TRBJ2-2, the V gene TRBV27; D uncertain. The CDR3 contains 13 residues. Trimming removed 3 bases from V and 7 bases from J, with 9 bases in between. CDR1 and CDR2 (germline): MNHEY, SMNVEV (reference sequence). In DNA form, the CDR3 reads TGTGCCAGCAGTTTTGGGGTGAGCGGGGAGCTGTTTTTT. This gives the protein CASSFGVSGELFF.

The V gene is TRBV7-2, the J gene TRBJ1-1; no reliable D call. V shed 4 bases and J shed 0 bases, with 12 bases lying between them. This CDR3 contains 15 residues. The germline CDR1 and CDR2 sequences are SGHTA and FQGNSA. The CDR3 DNA is TGTGCCAGCAGCTCTCCGGAAGACTTGAACACTGAAGCTTTCTTT. Protein sequence: CASSSPEDLNTEAFF.

This clonotype was seen many times. This chain joins TRBV29-1 and TRBJ2-3; TRBD1 aligns across 8 bases. The CDR3 is 13 amino acids. V lost 6 bases and J lost 3; bases outside the gene matches: 5. Germline CDR1 SQVTM, CDR2 ANQGSEA. The CDR3: CSVRTGLTDTQYF. As DNA, the CDR3 is TGCAGCGTCCGGACAGGGCTGACAGATACGCAGTATTTT.

This rearrangement joins TRBV21-1 to TRBJ2-1. TRBV21-1 is termed a pseudogene. This CDR3 is 15 amino acids long. This CDR3 reads CASSKAKRSYNEQFF. The CDR3 DNA reads TGTGCCAGCAGCAAGGCCAAGCGCTCCTACAATGAGCAGTTCTTC.

As concerns this clonotype: The junction does not match germline at one end; this may be a read error. The chain combines TRBV20-1 with TRBJ1-4, with 9 bases aligning to TRBD1. CDR3 length: 14 residues. CDR1 and CDR2 (germline): DFQATT, SNEGSKA (reference sequence). The CDR3 sequence is CSAATGQGNEELFF. The DNA for the CDR3 is TGCAGTGCAGCGACGGGACAGGGTAATGAAGAACTGTTTTTT.